This T cell receptor beta chain was sequenced during a study of blood T cell repertoires in COVID-19. Study context: Sites across the United States, Italy and Spain contributed samples from acute and convalescent COVID-19. Nucleic acid was either cDNA or gDNA, and it came from T cells, B-cell-depleted T cells, or PBMCs.

V lost 2 bases, J lost 4 bases, and 8 bases stayed unmatched. There are 15 residues in the CDR3. Germline assignment: CDR1 SGHRS and CDR2 YFSETQ. Per the original methods: Amplified reference gene primers provided the basis for estimating nucleated cell counts. Only in-frame clones appear in the TCRdb table, and some are missing; sequencing was by immunoSEQ multiplex PCR. Clone size and V and J calls were adopted from that table, with D and trimming inferred from the DNA. The sample lists 250,000 to 300,000 clones; around 92% were seen once. Seattle researchers signed up patients amid active infection and tracked them longitudinally.

This chain joins TRBV5-1 and TRBJ2-7; 8 positions match TRBD1. The receptor's source is a woman aged 30 to 39 with COVID-19, enrolled during active disease. Sequences were obtained from peripheral blood. Here the CDR3 DNA reads TGCGCCAGCAGCTTCTCACAGGGGGTGGGATACGAGCAGTACTTC. It encodes CASSFSQGVGYEQYF.